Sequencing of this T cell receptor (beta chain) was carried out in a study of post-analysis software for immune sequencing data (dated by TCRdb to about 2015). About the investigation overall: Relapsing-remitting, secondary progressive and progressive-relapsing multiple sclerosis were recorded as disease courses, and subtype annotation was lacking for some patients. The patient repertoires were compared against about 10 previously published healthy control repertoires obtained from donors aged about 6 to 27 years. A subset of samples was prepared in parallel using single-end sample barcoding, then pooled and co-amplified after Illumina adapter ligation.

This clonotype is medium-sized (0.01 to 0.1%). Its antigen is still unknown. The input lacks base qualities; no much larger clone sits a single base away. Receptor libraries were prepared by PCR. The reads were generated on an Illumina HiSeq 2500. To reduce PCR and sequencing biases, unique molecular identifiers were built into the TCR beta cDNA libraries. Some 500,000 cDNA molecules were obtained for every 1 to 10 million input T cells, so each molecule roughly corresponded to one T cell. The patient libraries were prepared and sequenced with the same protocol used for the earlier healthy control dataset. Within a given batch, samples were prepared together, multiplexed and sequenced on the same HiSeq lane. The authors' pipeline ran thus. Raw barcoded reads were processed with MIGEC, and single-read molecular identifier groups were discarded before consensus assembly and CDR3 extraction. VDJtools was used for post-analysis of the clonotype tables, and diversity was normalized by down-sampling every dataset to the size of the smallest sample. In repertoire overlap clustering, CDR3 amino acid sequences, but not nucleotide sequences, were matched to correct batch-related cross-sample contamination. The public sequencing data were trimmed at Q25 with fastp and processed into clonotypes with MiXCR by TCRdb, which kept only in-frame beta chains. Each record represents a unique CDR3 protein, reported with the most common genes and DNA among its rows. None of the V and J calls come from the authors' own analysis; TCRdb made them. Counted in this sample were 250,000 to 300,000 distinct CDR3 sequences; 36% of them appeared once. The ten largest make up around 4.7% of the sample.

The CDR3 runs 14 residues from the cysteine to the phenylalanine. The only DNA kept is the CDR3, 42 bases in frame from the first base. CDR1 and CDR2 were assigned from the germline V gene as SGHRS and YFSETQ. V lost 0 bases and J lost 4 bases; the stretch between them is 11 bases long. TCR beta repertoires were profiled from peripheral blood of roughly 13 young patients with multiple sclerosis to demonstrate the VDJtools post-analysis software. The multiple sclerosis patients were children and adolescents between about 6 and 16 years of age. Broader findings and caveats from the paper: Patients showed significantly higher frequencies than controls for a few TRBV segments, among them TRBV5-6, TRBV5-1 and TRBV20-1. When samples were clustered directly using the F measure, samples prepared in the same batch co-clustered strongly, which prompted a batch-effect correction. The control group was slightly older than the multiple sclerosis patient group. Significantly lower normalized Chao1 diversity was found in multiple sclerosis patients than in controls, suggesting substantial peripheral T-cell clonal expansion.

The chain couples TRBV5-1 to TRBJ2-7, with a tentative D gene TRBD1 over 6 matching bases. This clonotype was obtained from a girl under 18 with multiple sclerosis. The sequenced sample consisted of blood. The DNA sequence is TGCGCCAGCAGCTTGGACCAGGGGTCATACGAGCAGTACTTC. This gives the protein CASSLDQGSYEQYF.